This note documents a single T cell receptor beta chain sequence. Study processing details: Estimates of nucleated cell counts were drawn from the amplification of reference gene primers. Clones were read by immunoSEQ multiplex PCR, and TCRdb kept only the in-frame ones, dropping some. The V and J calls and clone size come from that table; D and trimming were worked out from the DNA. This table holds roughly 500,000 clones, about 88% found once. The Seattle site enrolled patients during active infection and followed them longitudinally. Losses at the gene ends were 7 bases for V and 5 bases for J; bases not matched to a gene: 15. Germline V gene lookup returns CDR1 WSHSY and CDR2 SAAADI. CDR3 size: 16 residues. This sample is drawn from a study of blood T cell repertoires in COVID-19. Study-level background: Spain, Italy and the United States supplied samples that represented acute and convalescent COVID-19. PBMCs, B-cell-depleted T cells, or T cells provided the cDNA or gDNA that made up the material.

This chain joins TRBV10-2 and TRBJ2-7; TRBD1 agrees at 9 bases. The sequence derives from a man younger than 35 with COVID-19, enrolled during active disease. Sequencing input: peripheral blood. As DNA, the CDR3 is TGCGCCAGCATATTCTTGAGGGACAGGGTCATTAACGAGCAGTACTTC. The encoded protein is CASIFLRDRVINEQYF.